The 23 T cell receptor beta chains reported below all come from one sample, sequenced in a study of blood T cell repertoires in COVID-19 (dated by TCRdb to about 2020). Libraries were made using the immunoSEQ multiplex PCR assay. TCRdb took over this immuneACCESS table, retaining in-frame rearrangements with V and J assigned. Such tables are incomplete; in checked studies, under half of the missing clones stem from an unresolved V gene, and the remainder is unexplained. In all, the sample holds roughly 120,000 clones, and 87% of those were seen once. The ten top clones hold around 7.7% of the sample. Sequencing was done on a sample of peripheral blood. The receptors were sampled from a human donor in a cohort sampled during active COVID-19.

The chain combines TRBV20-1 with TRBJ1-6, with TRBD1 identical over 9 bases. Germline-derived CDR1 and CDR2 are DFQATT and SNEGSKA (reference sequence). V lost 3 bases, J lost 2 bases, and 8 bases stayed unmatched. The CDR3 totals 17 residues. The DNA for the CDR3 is TGCAGTGCTAGTAAGGTACAGGGGGCACCCTATAATTCACCCCTCCACTTT. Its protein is CSASKVQGAPYNSPLHF.

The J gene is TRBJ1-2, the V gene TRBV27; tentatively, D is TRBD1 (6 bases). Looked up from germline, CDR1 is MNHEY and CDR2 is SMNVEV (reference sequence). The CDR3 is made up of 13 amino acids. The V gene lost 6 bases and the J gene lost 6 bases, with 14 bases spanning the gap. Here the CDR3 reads CASSRDRKNGYTF. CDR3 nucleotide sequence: TGTGCCAGCAGCCGAGACAGGAAAAATGGCTACACCTTC.

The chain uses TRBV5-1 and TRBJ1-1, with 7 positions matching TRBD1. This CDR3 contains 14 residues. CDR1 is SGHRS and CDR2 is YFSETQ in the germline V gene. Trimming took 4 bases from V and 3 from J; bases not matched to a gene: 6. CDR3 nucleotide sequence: TGCGCCAGCAGCGCTCAGGGGGTGGACACTGAAGCTTTCTTT. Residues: CASSAQGVDTEAFF.

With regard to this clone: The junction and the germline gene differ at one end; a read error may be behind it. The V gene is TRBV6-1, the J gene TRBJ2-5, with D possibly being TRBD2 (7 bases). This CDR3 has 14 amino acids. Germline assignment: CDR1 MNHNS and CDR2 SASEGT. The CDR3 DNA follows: TGTGCCAGCAGCGAAGGGGGGGGGACAGAGACCCAGTACTTC. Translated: CASSEGGGTETQYF.

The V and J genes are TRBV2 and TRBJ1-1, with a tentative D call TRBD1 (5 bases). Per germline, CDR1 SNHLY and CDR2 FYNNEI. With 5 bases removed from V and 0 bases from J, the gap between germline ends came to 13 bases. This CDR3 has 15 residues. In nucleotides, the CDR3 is TGTGCCAGCAGTTTGGCGGGGGGTCTGAACACTGAAGCTTTCTTT. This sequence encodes CASSLAGGLNTEAFF.

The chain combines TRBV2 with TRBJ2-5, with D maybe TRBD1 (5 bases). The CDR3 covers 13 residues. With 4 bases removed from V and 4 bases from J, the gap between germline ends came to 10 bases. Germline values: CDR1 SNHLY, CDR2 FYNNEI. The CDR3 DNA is TGTGCCAGCAGTGGACAGTTGGGAGAGACCCAGTACTTC. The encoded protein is CASSGQLGETQYF.

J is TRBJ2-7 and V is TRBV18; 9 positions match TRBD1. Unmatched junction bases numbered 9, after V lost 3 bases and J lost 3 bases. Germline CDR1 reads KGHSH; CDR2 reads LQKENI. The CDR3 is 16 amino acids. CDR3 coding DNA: TGTGCCAGCTCACCTACCAGACAGGGGGGGAGCTACGAGCAGTACTTC. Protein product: CASSPTRQGGSYEQYF. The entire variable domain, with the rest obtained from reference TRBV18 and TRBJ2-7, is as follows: NAGVMQNPRHLVRRRGQEARLRCSPMKGHSHVYWYRQLPEEGLKFMVYLQKENIIDESGMPKERFSAEFPKEGPSILRIQQVVRGDSAAYFCASSPTRQGGSYEQYFGPGTRLTVT.

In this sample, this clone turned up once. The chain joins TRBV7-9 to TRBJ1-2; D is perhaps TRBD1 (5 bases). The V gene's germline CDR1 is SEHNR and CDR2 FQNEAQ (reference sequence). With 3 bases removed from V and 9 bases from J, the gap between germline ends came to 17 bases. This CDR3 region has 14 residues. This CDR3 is CASSLLGVLTSYTF. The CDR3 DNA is TGTGCCAGCAGCTTGTTAGGGGTCCTAACTAGCTACACCTTC.

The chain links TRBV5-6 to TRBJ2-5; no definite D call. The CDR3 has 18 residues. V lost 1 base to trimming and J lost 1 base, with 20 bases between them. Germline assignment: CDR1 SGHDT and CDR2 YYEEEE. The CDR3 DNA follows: TGTGCCAGCAGCTTGCCTTATCGAAGGCCTGCGGTCCAAGAGACCCAGTACTTC. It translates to CASSLPYRRPAVQETQYF.

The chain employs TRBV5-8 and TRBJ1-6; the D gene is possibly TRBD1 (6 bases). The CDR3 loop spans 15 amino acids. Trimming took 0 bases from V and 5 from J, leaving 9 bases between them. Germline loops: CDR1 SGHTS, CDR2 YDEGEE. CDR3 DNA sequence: TGTGCCAGCAGCTTGGAGTACAGGGATAATTCACCCCTCCACTTT. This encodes CASSLEYRDNSPLHF. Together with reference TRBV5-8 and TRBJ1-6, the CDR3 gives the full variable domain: EAGVTQSPTHLIKTRGQQATLRCSPISGHTSVYWYQQALGLGLQFLLWYDEGEERNRGNFPPRFSGRQFPNYSSELNVNALELEDSALYLCASSLEYRDNSPLHFGNGTRLTVT.

The CDR3 DNA reads TGTGCCAGCAGACATGTAGCGGGGGGCTACTACAATGAGCAGTTCTTC. Its protein is CASRHVAGGYYNEQFF. This chain connects TRBV3-1 (or the pseudogene TRBV3-2) to TRBJ2-1, with 10 bases that match TRBD2. Per germline, CDR1 LGHDT and CDR2 YNNKEL (reference sequence). The V segment lost 6 bases and the J segment 3 bases; nucleotides outside the gene matches: 8. The CDR3 is 16 amino acids.

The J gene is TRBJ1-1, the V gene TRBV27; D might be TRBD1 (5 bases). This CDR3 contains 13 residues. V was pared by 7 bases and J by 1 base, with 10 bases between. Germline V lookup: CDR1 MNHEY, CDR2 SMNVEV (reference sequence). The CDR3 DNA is TGTGCCAGCACACAGGACGGGAACACTGAAGCTTTCTTT. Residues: CASTQDGNTEAFF.

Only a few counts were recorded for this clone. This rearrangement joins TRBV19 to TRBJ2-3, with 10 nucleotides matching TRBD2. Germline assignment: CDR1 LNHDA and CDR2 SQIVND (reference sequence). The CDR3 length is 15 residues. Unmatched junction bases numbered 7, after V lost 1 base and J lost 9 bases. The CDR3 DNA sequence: TGTGCCAGTAGTATAGCGGGACTAGCGTCGAGGACGCAGTATTTT. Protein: CASSIAGLASRTQYF.

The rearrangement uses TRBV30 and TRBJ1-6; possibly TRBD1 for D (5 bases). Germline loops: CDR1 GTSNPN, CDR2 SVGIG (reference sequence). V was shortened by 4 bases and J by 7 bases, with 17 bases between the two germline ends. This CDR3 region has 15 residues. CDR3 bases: TGTGCCTGGACCGGGGGGGGACGGGAGAATTCACCCCTCCACTTT. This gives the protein CAWTGGGRENSPLHF.

The CDR3: CASRRGTSGGQVDQYF. The CDR3 nucleotides are TGTGCCAGCAGACGAGGGACTAGCGGGGGCCAAGTGGACCAGTACTTC. The chain is built from TRBV7-2 and TRBJ2-5, with TRBD2 matching 14 bases. V lost 6 bases to trimming and J lost 10 bases; unmatched junction nucleotides: 13. The CDR3 extends over 16 amino acids. CDR1 and CDR2 from the germline V gene are SGHTA and FQGNSA.

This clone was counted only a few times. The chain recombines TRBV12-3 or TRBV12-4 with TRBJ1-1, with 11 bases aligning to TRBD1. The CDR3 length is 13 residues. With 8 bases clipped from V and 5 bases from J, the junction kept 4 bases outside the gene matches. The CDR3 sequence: CASGQGARTEAFF. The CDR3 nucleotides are TGTGCCAGCGGACAGGGGGCGCGGACTGAAGCTTTCTTT.

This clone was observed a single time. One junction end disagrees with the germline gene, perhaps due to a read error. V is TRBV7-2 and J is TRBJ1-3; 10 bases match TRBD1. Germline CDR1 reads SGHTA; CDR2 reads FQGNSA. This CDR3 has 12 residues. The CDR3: CASSYSGTGVSF. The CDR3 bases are TGTGCCAGCAGCTATTCCGGGACAGGGGTTTCTTTT.

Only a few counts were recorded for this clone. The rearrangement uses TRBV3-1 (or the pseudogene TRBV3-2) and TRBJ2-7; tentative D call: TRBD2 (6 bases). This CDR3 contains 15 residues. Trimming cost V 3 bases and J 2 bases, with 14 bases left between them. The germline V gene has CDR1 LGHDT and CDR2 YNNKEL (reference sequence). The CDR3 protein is CASSQGLAGTYEQYF. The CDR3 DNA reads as TGTGCCAGCAGCCAGGGACTCGCCGGTACCTACGAGCAGTACTTC.

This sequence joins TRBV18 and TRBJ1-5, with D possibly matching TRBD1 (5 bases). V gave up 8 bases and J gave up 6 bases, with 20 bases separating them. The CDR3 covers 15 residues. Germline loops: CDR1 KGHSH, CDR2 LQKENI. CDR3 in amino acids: CASTQGAGSSQPQHF. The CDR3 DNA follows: TGTGCCAGCACCCAGGGCGCCGGCAGTTCTCAGCCCCAGCATTTT.

The chain's CDR3 is CASSATGVSGVTQYF. The CDR3 region has the DNA TGTGCCAGCAGTGCCACGGGAGTTTCAGGTGTGACCCAGTACTTC. V and J are TRBV6-2 or TRBV6-3 and TRBJ2-5, with D tentatively TRBD2 (6 bases). Germline V gene sequence: CDR1 MNHEY, CDR2 SVGEGT. This CDR3 comprises 15 residues. V lost 5 bases, J lost 7 bases, and 20 bases lay in between.

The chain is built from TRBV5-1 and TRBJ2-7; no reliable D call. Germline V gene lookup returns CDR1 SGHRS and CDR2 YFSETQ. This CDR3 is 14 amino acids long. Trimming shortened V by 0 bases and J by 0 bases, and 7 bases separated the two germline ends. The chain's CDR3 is CASSLAEYSYEQYF. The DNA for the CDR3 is TGCGCCAGCAGCTTGGCCGAGTACTCCTACGAGCAGTACTTC.

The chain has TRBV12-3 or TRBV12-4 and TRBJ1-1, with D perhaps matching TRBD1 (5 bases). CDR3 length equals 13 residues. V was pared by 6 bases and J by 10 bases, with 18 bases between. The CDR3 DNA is TGTGCCAGCAGGGGTTTCGCACAGGAGAGAGCTTTCTTT. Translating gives CASRGFAQERAFF.

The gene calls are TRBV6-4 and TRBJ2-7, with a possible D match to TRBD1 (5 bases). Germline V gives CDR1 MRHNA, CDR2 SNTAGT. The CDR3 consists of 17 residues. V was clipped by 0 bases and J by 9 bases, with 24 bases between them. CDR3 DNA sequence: TGTGCCAGCAGTGACTCGACTCGGTCGCGAAGGGGAATTGGGCAGTACTTC. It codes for CASSDSTRSRRGIGQYF.